Each of the 5 T cell receptor beta chains below was sequenced from the same sample in a study of blood T cell repertoires in COVID-19. Repertoires were generated with immunoSEQ multiplex PCR, while TCRdb's copy carries only in-frame clones and drops some. The repertoire holds some 230,000 clones, around 87% seen once, with roughly 10% in the top ten. The sample comprised peripheral blood. These receptors were taken from a woman between 45 and 60 years old with COVID-19, enrolled during active disease.

This chain uses TRBV5-5 with TRBJ2-1; D is unclear. The CDR3 runs 12 residues. Trimming removed 1 base from V and 6 bases from J, with 5 bases in between. Germline values: CDR1 SGHKS, CDR2 YYEKEE (reference sequence). CDR3 region: CASSLTFNEQFF. CDR3 DNA sequence: TGTGCCAGCAGCTTGACTTTCAATGAGCAGTTCTTC.

The gene calls are TRBV21-1 and TRBJ1-1. TRBV21-1 is a known pseudogene. This CDR3 contains 15 residues. For the CDR3, the DNA is TGTGCCAGCTTCACCCCAAGGGAGGCCAACACTGAAGCTTTCTTT. This sequence encodes CASFTPREANTEAFF.

The chain combines TRBV19 with TRBJ2-1, with D perhaps TRBD1 (7 bases). Germline values: CDR1 LNHDA, CDR2 SQIVND (reference sequence). The CDR3 runs to 15 residues. The ends were cut back, 7 bases at V and 2 bases at J, with 15 bases in the middle. The CDR3 sequence: CASTRGAVAYNEQFF. CDR3 nucleotide sequence: TGTGCCAGTACCAGGGGGGCGGTTGCCTACAATGAGCAGTTCTTC.

This chain connects TRBV6-2 or TRBV6-3 to TRBJ2-2, with TRBD2 as a possible D gene (5 bases). There are 13 residues in the CDR3. Germline loops: CDR1 MNHEY, CDR2 SVGEGT. V shed 6 bases and J shed 7 bases, with 12 bases lying between them. The DNA of the CDR3 is TGTGCCAGCAGCCAGAGGGTCGGCGGGGAGCTGTTTTTT. Translated: CASSQRVGGELFF.

The chain carries TRBV7-8 and TRBJ1-4, with TRBD1 matching over 9 bases. Unmatched junction bases numbered 7, after V lost 5 bases and J lost 6 bases. The CDR3 totals 15 residues. Germline lookup yields CDR1 SGHVS and CDR2 FQNEAQ. For the CDR3, the DNA is TGTGCCAGCAGCCCTAAACAGGGGGCCGATGAAAAACTGTTTTTT. Its translation is CASSPKQGADEKLFF. Full variable domain (missing parts from reference TRBV7-8 and TRBJ1-4): GAGVSQSPRYKVAKRGQDVALRCDPISGHVSLFWYQQALGQGPEFLTYFQNEAQLDKSGLPSDRFFAERPEGSVSTLKIQRTQQEDSAVYLCASSPKQGADEKLFFGSGTQLSVL.